This passage covers 32 T cell receptor beta chains from one sample sequenced in a study of blood T cell repertoires in COVID-19. Sequencing was performed with immunoSEQ multiplex PCR; in TCRdb, only in-frame clones are kept and a portion is missing. The sample carries some 80,000 clones, about 88% recorded once. Sequenced: peripheral blood. The receptors were sampled from a woman of 80 years or more with active or convalescent COVID-19.

The chain uses TRBV2 and TRBJ2-3, with 7 bases identical to TRBD1. Germline V CDR1 and CDR2: SNHLY, FYNNEI. The V segment lost 6 bases and the J segment 0 bases; nucleotides outside the gene matches: 0. The CDR3 runs 13 residues. The CDR3 spells CASRDRSTDTQYF. CDR3 DNA: TGTGCCAGCAGGGACAGGAGCACAGATACGCAGTATTTT.

This clone was found once. The chain joins TRBV19 to TRBJ1-5; D is perhaps TRBD1 (6 bases). The CDR3 contains 12 residues. CDR1 is LNHDA, CDR2 SQIVND, per germline (reference sequence). Between the trimmed V and J ends, which lost 10 bases and 2 bases, there was a span of 9 bases. CDR3 in amino acids: CATRQGNQPQHF. As DNA, the CDR3 is TGTGCCACAAGACAGGGCAATCAGCCCCAGCATTTT.

The chain has TRBV7-9 and TRBJ1-1; 7 nucleotides line up with TRBD1. Germline V gives CDR1 SEHNR, CDR2 FQNEAQ (reference sequence). The CDR3 contains 16 residues. V was pared by 5 bases and J by 1 base, with 10 bases of the junction left unmatched. For the CDR3, the DNA is TGTGCCAGCAGCGACATTTACAGGGGACCGAACACTGAAGCTTTCTTT. Its protein product is CASSDIYRGPNTEAFF. The full variable domain, in which reference TRBV7-9 and TRBJ1-1 provide the parts outside the CDR3, is DTGVSQNPRHKITKRGQNVTFRCDPISEHNRLYWYRQTLGQGPEFLTYFQNEAQLEKSRLLSDRFSAERPKGSFSTLEIQRTEQGDSAMYLCASSDIYRGPNTEAFFGQGTRLTVV.

The chain employs TRBV5-5 and TRBJ1-2; D may be TRBD1 (5 bases). Germline V CDR1 and CDR2: SGHKS, YYEKEE (reference sequence). This CDR3 has 16 amino acids. V was cut by 4 bases and J by 0 bases, with 16 bases left in between. The CDR3 DNA is TGTGCCAGCAGCCCGGTAGGACAAAAATCTAACTATGGCTACACCTTC. Its translation is CASSPVGQKSNYGYTF.

The chain joins TRBV6-5 to TRBJ1-2; no firm D call. Germline assignment: CDR1 MNHEY and CDR2 SVGAGI. With 8 bases removed from V and 4 bases from J, the gap between germline ends came to 14 bases. The CDR3 contains 13 residues. The CDR3 DNA sequence: TGTGCCAGCGCCCGTACCGCGTCCTATGGCTACACCTTC. It is translated as CASARTASYGYTF.

Points on this clone: Within the sample, other DNA sequences also encode this same CDR3. This chain links TRBV5-1 with TRBJ2-3; 13 positions match TRBD2. The CDR3 has 17 residues. Trimming at V came to 4 bases and at J to 0 bases, leaving 5 bases not matched to a gene. CDR1 and CDR2 from the germline V gene are SGHRS and YFSETQ. CDR3 in amino acids: CASSLGTSGKSTDTQYF. CDR3 sequence (DNA): TGCGCCAGCAGCCTAGGGACTAGCGGGAAAAGCACAGATACGCAGTATTTT. The full variable domain, in which reference TRBV5-1 and TRBJ2-3 provide the parts outside the CDR3, is KAGVTQTPRYLIKTRGQQVTLSCSPISGHRSVSWYQQTPGQGLQFLFEYFSETQRNKGNFPGRFSGRQFSNSRSEMNVSTLELGDSALYLCASSLGTSGKSTDTQYFGPGTRLTVL.

This chain links TRBV3-1 (or the pseudogene TRBV3-2) with TRBJ2-5; the D gene is possibly TRBD2 (5 bases). Trimming took 0 bases from V and 5 from J, leaving 10 bases between them. The CDR3 is 14 residues long. Germline lookup yields CDR1 LGHDT and CDR2 YNNKEL (reference sequence). The CDR3 region has the DNA TGTGCCAGCAGCCAAGATTCGGGGTGGGAGACCCAGTACTTC. Residues: CASSQDSGWETQYF.

The V call is TRBV18, the J call TRBJ1-4, with 9 nucleotides matching TRBD1. This CDR3 has 15 residues. Per the germline V gene, CDR1 is KGHSH and CDR2 is LQKENI. Unmatched junction bases numbered 4, after V lost 3 bases and J lost 5 bases. The CDR3 DNA sequence: TGTGCCAGCTCACCCCGGACAGGGGAAAATGAAAAACTGTTTTTT. Its protein product is CASSPRTGENEKLFF.

The chain is built from TRBV6-2 or TRBV6-3 and TRBJ1-2; D unclear. CDR1 is MNHEY, CDR2 SVGEGT, per germline. V was trimmed by 4 bases and J by 2 bases, leaving 11 bases between them. The CDR3 runs 14 residues. The CDR3: CASSSWEGNYGYTF. The CDR3 coding sequence is TGTGCCAGCAGTTCTTGGGAGGGAAACTATGGCTACACCTTC.

This chain uses TRBV5-1 with TRBJ2-3; D is unclear. There are 14 residues in the CDR3. Germline CDR1 is SGHRS and CDR2 is YFSETQ. The V and J ends lost 1 base and 6 bases respectively, with 12 bases between them. The CDR3 region is CASSLSPNADTQYF. The CDR3 DNA is TGCGCCAGCAGCTTGAGTCCGAATGCGGATACGCAGTATTTT.

This sequence joins TRBV19 and TRBJ2-7; D is possibly TRBD1 (5 bases). This CDR3 spans 14 amino acids. CDR1 is LNHDA, CDR2 SQIVND, per germline (reference sequence). Trimming removed 3 bases at V and 3 bases at J, with 12 bases between. CDR3 residues: CASSIQQGNYEQYF. The CDR3 nucleotides are TGTGCCAGTAGTATTCAGCAGGGTAACTACGAGCAGTACTTC.

The rearrangement links TRBV2 to TRBJ2-1; possible D gene TRBD1, 6 bases. CDR3 size: 14 residues. With 8 bases removed from V and 12 bases from J, the gap between germline ends came to 23 bases. Germline CDR1 is SNHLY and CDR2 is FYNNEI. CDR3: CASAGRGANGGQFF. In nucleotides, the CDR3 is TGTGCCAGCGCTGGCAGGGGCGCGAATGGGGGGCAGTTCTTC.

The CDR3 nucleotides read TGTGCCAGCAGCCGCCGGGACAGGGGCACAGATACGCAGTATTTT. Its protein is CASSRRDRGTDTQYF. The genes are TRBV3-1 (or the pseudogene TRBV3-2) and TRBJ2-3; TRBD1 matches 9 bases. The germline gives CDR1 LGHDT, CDR2 YNNKEL (reference sequence). V gave up 4 bases and J gave up 1 base; unmatched junction bases: 3. The CDR3 totals 15 residues.

The rearrangement links TRBV6-5 to TRBJ2-5; D is perhaps TRBD1 (5 bases). V lost 7 bases to trimming and J lost 5 bases, with 14 bases between them. CDR3 size: 13 residues. Germline lookup yields CDR1 MNHEY and CDR2 SVGAGI. The CDR3 nucleotides read TGTGCCAGCAATGGACAAATTGGTGAGACCCAGTACTTC. Its translation: CASNGQIGETQYF.

J is TRBJ1-4 and V is TRBV5-6; 11 bases match TRBD1. The germline V gene has CDR1 SGHDT and CDR2 YYEEEE. The CDR3 runs to 18 residues. Trimming cost V 1 base and J 5 bases; bases outside gene matches: 10. CDR3 sequence reads: CASSLTVGTGGGNEKLFF. The CDR3 region has the DNA TGTGCCAGCAGCTTGACTGTCGGGACAGGGGGTGGAAATGAAAAACTGTTTTTT.

This rearrangement joins TRBV2 to TRBJ1-2, with 9 bases that match TRBD1. This CDR3 region has 13 residues. Germline CDR1 and CDR2: SNHLY and FYNNEI. The junction had 5 bases not matched to a gene; V was cut back by 9 bases and J by 3 bases. CDR3 protein: CASATGGDYGYTF. Here the CDR3 DNA reads TGTGCCAGTGCGACAGGGGGGGACTATGGCTACACCTTC.

This chain links TRBV6-2 or TRBV6-3 with TRBJ1-6; possibly TRBD1 for D (6 bases). Germline values: CDR1 MNHEY, CDR2 SVGEGT. Trimming removed 0 bases at V and 1 base at J, with 10 bases between. This CDR3 has 17 amino acids. CDR3 loop: CASSYSRGFSYNSPLHF. CDR3 DNA: TGTGCCAGCAGTTACTCGAGGGGGTTTTCCTATAATTCACCCCTCCACTTT.

CDR3 protein: CASSFGDTQYF. The DNA for the CDR3 is TGTGCCAGCAGCTTCGGGGATACGCAGTATTTT. The chain combines TRBV11-3 with TRBJ2-3; D is unclear. Trimming took off 3 bases at V and 6 bases at J, with 4 bases between the two ends. This CDR3 is built from 11 residues. Germline V gene lookup returns CDR1 SGHNT and CDR2 YENEEA.

The V gene is TRBV27, the J gene TRBJ1-2; tentatively, D is TRBD1 (6 bases). Germline CDR1 and CDR2: MNHEY and SMNVEV (reference sequence). The CDR3 is 15 residues long. The germline V and J ends were trimmed by 6 bases and 4 bases, with 18 bases remaining between them. DNA of the CDR3: TGTGCCAGCAGCTCTGGTTGGGGGCTCGGCTATGGCTACACCTTC. Protein product: CASSSGWGLGYGYTF.

J is TRBJ1-1 and V is TRBV5-4; D perhaps matches TRBD1 (5 bases). This CDR3 is 13 amino acids long. Trimming pared 6 bases from V and 1 base from J, leaving 10 bases between. Germline V gene lookup returns CDR1 SGHNT and CDR2 YYREEE (reference sequence). CDR3 region: CASNLQGNTEAFF. The CDR3 DNA follows: TGTGCCAGCAACCTTCAGGGGAACACTGAAGCTTTCTTT.

CDR3 region: CAWSVQSNQPQHF. CDR3 bases: TGTGCCTGGAGTGTACAGAGCAATCAGCCCCAGCATTTT. The chain combines TRBV30 with TRBJ1-5, with D unclear. Germline V gene sequence: CDR1 GTSNPN, CDR2 SVGIG (reference sequence). V was pared by 0 bases and J by 1 base, with 4 bases between. The CDR3 is 13 amino acids. Full variable domain (outside the CDR3, taken from reference TRBV30 and TRBJ1-5): SQTIHQWPATLVQPVGSPLSLECTVEGTSNPNLYWYRQAAGRGLQLLFYSVGIGQISSEVPQNLSASRPQDRQFILSSKKLLLSDSGFYLCAWSVQSNQPQHFGDGTRLSIL.

The chain links TRBV9 to TRBJ2-6; 10 bases are shared with TRBD1. The trim removed 3 bases at V and 0 bases at J, leaving 6 bases unmatched. Germline assignment: CDR1 SGDLS and CDR2 YYNGEE. This CDR3 is 18 amino acids long. This CDR3 is CASSGRGTGASGANVLTF. The CDR3 nucleotides read TGTGCCAGCAGCGGAAGGGGGACAGGGGCCTCTGGGGCCAACGTCCTGACTTTC.

This rearrangement joins TRBV29-1 to TRBJ1-1, with D hard to call. The CDR3 is 14 residues long. CDR1 is SQVTM, CDR2 ANQGSEA, per germline. Trimming shortened V by 5 bases and J by 5 bases, and 18 bases separated the two germline ends. CDR3 in amino acids: CSVFRTGRVTEAFF. Written as DNA, the CDR3 is TGCAGCGTTTTTAGGACGGGGAGGGTTACTGAAGCTTTCTTT.

This clone is labeled medium-sized. V and J are TRBV6-5 and TRBJ1-5, with D possibly being TRBD1 (6 bases). Germline V gene lookup returns CDR1 MNHEY and CDR2 SVGAGI. The CDR3 consists of 15 residues. V lost 6 bases, J lost 7 bases, and 19 bases lay in between. CDR3 nucleotides: TGTGCCAGCAGCCATTCAGGGGATCCTGGCCAGCCCCAGCATTTT. It is translated as CASSHSGDPGQPQHF.

J is TRBJ1-2 and V is TRBV6-2 or TRBV6-3; TRBD1 matches at 9 bases. Losses at the gene ends were 6 bases for V and 4 bases for J; bases not matched to a gene: 9. The CDR3 is 15 residues long. The V gene's germline CDR1 is MNHEY and CDR2 SVGEGT. The CDR3 here is CASSGRQGDVYGYTF. The CDR3 nucleotides are TGTGCCAGCAGCGGAAGACAGGGGGATGTCTATGGCTACACCTTC.

The CDR3 sequence: CASSPRTGVIGNQPQHF. CDR3 sequence (DNA): TGTGCCAGCAGCCCCAGGACAGGGGTGATTGGCAATCAGCCCCAGCATTTT. The chain employs TRBV7-8 and TRBJ1-5; 9 positions agree with TRBD1. V lost 5 bases to trimming and J lost 2 bases; unmatched junction nucleotides: 10. Germline V gene sequence: CDR1 SGHVS, CDR2 FQNEAQ. CDR3 size: 17 residues.

V and J are TRBV28 and TRBJ2-7; 7 bases are shared with TRBD1. CDR1 and CDR2 from the germline V gene are MDHEN and SYDVKM. The CDR3 sequence is 14 residues long. V lost 4 bases to trimming and J lost 1 base; unmatched junction nucleotides: 4. CDR3 residues: CASSSPGQSYEQYF. CDR3 nucleotides: TGTGCCAGCAGTTCACCGGGACAGTCCTACGAGCAGTACTTC.

The V and J genes are TRBV19 and TRBJ1-4; 11 nucleotides agree with TRBD1. Germline CDR1 and CDR2: LNHDA and SQIVND (reference sequence). This CDR3 comprises 17 residues. V lost 0 bases, J lost 8 bases, and 8 bases stayed unmatched. This CDR3 reads CASSIDVLDRGREKLFF. CDR3 nucleotide sequence: TGTGCCAGTAGTATAGATGTCCTGGACAGGGGGCGGGAAAAACTGTTTTTT.

The CDR3 DNA sequence: TGTGCCAGCATAAGCGCTATCGGGGGCACTGAAGCTTTCTTT. Its protein product is CASISAIGGTEAFF. J is TRBJ1-1 and V is TRBV27; D might be TRBD1 (5 bases). This CDR3 region has 14 residues. The germline V gene encodes CDR1 MNHEY and CDR2 SMNVEV (reference sequence). The V and J ends lost 7 bases and 4 bases respectively, with 16 bases between them.

This sequence joins TRBV7-2 and TRBJ2-3; possible D gene TRBD1, 5 bases. The CDR3 is 13 residues long. The germline V gene has CDR1 SGHTA and CDR2 FQGNSA. Trimming removed 10 bases from V and 6 bases from J, with 17 bases in between. Here the CDR3 DNA reads TGTGCCACCTCCCTCTATGGGGCTGATACGCAGTATTTT. Its translation is CATSLYGADTQYF.

This clone was detected only a few times. The chain employs TRBV7-6 and TRBJ2-7, with 7 bases aligning to TRBD1. CDR1 is SGHVS, CDR2 FNYEAQ, per germline. Trimming cost V 5 bases and J 4 bases; bases outside gene matches: 14. The CDR3 loop spans 16 amino acids. Written as DNA, the CDR3 is TGTGCCAGCAGCGCAACAGGGGTACAAGGTCGGTACGAGCAGTACTTC. This sequence encodes CASSATGVQGRYEQYF.

The gene calls are TRBV2 and TRBJ2-7, with D maybe TRBD2 (7 bases). Trimming cost V 4 bases and J 5 bases, with 15 bases left between them. Germline CDR1 is SNHLY and CDR2 is FYNNEI. The length of the CDR3 is 14 residues. CDR3 nucleotides: TGTGCCAGCAGTGTTCGTGGGGGGGCCGACGAGCAGTACTTC. Protein sequence: CASSVRGGADEQYF.